This T cell receptor beta chain is drawn from a study of blood T cell repertoires in COVID-19. Trimming took 5 bases from V and 0 from J, leaving 10 bases between them. The CDR3 is 15 amino acids. CDR1 LGHDT and CDR2 YNNKEL come from the germline V gene (reference sequence). Per the original data handling: The assay estimated nucleated cells by amplifying reference gene primers. The repertoire was sequenced with immunoSEQ multiplex PCR; TCRdb's copy has only in-frame clones and lacks some. The D gene and trimming were derived from the DNA, and the V and J assignments and clone size from that table. This table has over 130,000 clones, about 86% appearing once.

Sample: peripheral blood. The sequence came from a man between 70 and 80 years old with acute or convalescent COVID-19. The rearrangement links TRBV3-1 (or the pseudogene TRBV3-2) to TRBJ1-4; no clear D gene. The CDR3 nucleotides are TGTGCCAGCAGCGAATACGGGGCAACTAATGAAAAACTGTTTTTT. This translates into CASSEYGATNEKLFF.